Below are 15 T cell receptor beta chains sequenced from a single sample in a study of control samples from healthy donors and cancer patients. Method: immunoSEQ multiplex PCR; TCRdb's copy keeps in-frame clones and lacks some. In the table there are under 140,000 clones, over 75% of which are singletons. The specimen was PBMCs. The receptors were sampled from a woman aged 60 to 75 with lung cancer.

The table lists this clone with a count of one. The chain employs TRBV4-1 and TRBJ1-5; 7 bases are shared with TRBD1. The CDR3 length is 17 residues. With 2 bases clipped from V and 1 base from J, the junction kept 8 bases outside the gene matches. The germline gives CDR1 MGHRA, CDR2 YSYEKL. CDR3: CASSQPTGDRSNQPQHF. The CDR3, as DNA: TGCGCCAGCAGCCAACCAACAGGGGATCGCAGCAATCAGCCCCAGCATTTT.

The chain's CDR3 is CASSPPLSSDTGELFF. For the CDR3, the DNA is TGTGCCAGCTCACCACCGTTGTCTAGCGACACCGGGGAGCTGTTTTTT. V is TRBV18 and J is TRBJ2-2; tentative D call: TRBD2 (6 bases). CDR1 is KGHSH, CDR2 LQKENI, per germline. Trimming pared 0 bases from V and 3 bases from J, leaving 11 bases between. The CDR3 spans 16 residues.

The chain couples TRBV2 to TRBJ2-5, with D possibly being TRBD1 (5 bases). V was clipped by 6 bases and J by 4 bases, with 12 bases between them. The CDR3 has 13 residues. The germline V gene has CDR1 SNHLY and CDR2 FYNNEI. CDR3 coding DNA: TGTGCCAGCAGCTACCAGGGAAGAGAGACCCAGTACTTC. Its protein product is CASSYQGRETQYF.

This clone appeared once. V gene TRBV9 combines with J gene TRBJ2-1, with unresolved D. This CDR3 spans 15 amino acids. Trimming took off 0 bases at V and 0 bases at J, with 7 bases between the two ends. In germline, CDR1 is SGDLS, CDR2 YYNGEE. The CDR3 protein is CASSVAGFSYNEQFF. The CDR3 DNA reads TGTGCCAGCAGCGTAGCCGGGTTCTCCTACAATGAGCAGTTCTTC.

This clone was seen just once. V gene TRBV2 combines with J gene TRBJ1-5; D ambiguous. The CDR3 sequence is 12 residues long. Germline CDR1 is SNHLY and CDR2 is FYNNEI. Trimming removed 3 bases from V and 16 bases from J, with 16 bases in between. This CDR3 is CASSEAREQEHF. In DNA form, the CDR3 reads TGTGCCAGCAGTGAGGCCCGGGAGCAAGAACATTTT.

In this sample, this clone turned up a few times. The chain joins TRBV4-3 to TRBJ1-6; unclear D gene. This CDR3 has 17 residues. The V gene lost 1 base and the J gene lost 8 bases, with 18 bases spanning the gap. Germline V gene sequence: CDR1 LGHNA, CDR2 YSLEER. The CDR3 sequence: CASSQGLMSPGDSPLHF. In DNA form, the CDR3 reads TGCGCCAGCAGCCAAGGTCTTATGAGCCCCGGGGATTCACCCCTCCACTTT.

The chain combines TRBV2 with TRBJ1-1; D gene unclear. CDR1 and CDR2 from the germline V gene are SNHLY and FYNNEI. CDR3 size: 12 residues. V lost 3 bases, J lost 3 bases, and 5 bases lay in between. CDR3 sequence reads: CASSDGDTEAFF. CDR3 sequence (DNA): TGTGCCAGCAGTGACGGAGACACTGAAGCTTTCTTT.

This clone has a handful of counts. The chain uses TRBV18 and TRBJ2-2; a weak D match, TRBD1 (5 bases). CDR1 is KGHSH, CDR2 LQKENI, per germline. Trimming stripped 7 bases from V and 2 bases from J, with 11 bases between. CDR3 length equals 14 residues. In DNA form, the CDR3 reads TGTGCCAGCTTTTCGACAGTTAACACCGGGGAGCTGTTTTTT. Encoded protein: CASFSTVNTGELFF. Drawing the rest from reference TRBV18 and TRBJ2-2, the complete variable domain is NAGVMQNPRHLVRRRGQEARLRCSPMKGHSHVYWYRQLPEEGLKFMVYLQKENIIDESGMPKERFSAEFPKEGPSILRIQQVVRGDSAAYFCASFSTVNTGELFFGEGSRLTVL.

The rearrangement joins TRBV21-1 to TRBJ2-6. TRBV21-1 is listed as a pseudogene. The CDR3 runs to 16 residues. CDR3 in amino acids: CASSKQGLLGANVLTF. CDR3 sequence (DNA): TGTGCCAGCAGCAAACAAGGCCTCTTGGGGGCCAACGTCCTGACTTTC.

The rearrangement joins TRBV12-5 to TRBJ1-2, with a tentative D call TRBD1 (5 bases). The germline gives CDR1 LGHNT, CDR2 FRNRAP. CDR3 length: 16 residues. V dropped 5 bases and J dropped 3 bases, with 19 bases sitting between them. The CDR3 bases are TGTGCTAGTGGTCTACGGACCTCCGGGACCCACTATGGCTACACCTTC. Amino acids: CASGLRTSGTHYGYTF.

The CDR3 reads CATSGQGRNEQYF. The CDR3 DNA reads as TGTGCCACCTCAGGACAGGGGAGGAACGAGCAGTACTTC. The chain is built from TRBV24-1 and TRBJ2-7; 9 bases map to TRBD1. This CDR3 contains 13 residues. V dropped 9 bases and J dropped 5; count of bases not matched to a gene: 7. Germline V gene data show CDR1 as KGHDR and CDR2 as SFDVKD.

V and J are TRBV6-2 or TRBV6-3 and TRBJ2-2, with unresolved D. Germline CDR1 MNHEY, CDR2 SVGEGT. The CDR3 consists of 15 residues. With 6 bases removed from V and 5 bases from J, the gap between germline ends came to 16 bases. CDR3 residues: CASSWTQVVTGELFF. CDR3 nucleotides: TGTGCCAGCAGCTGGACCCAGGTTGTAACCGGGGAGCTGTTTTTT.

The chain couples TRBV11-3 to TRBJ2-2; D is unresolved. The CDR3 covers 14 residues. Trimming pared 3 bases from V and 6 bases from J, leaving 11 bases between. Germline CDR1 reads SGHNT; CDR2 reads YENEEA. CDR3 coding DNA: TGTGCCAGCAGCTTCGTTTTCGGGTCCGGGGAGCTGTTTTTT. This encodes CASSFVFGSGELFF.

V usage is TRBV24-1 and J usage is TRBJ2-2; D is possibly TRBD1 (5 bases). With 3 bases removed from V and 3 bases from J, the gap between germline ends came to 13 bases. The CDR3 runs 16 residues. Per germline, CDR1 KGHDR and CDR2 SFDVKD. The CDR3 coding sequence is TGTGCCACCAGTGATCAAGACAGAGGCGACACCGGGGAGCTGTTTTTT. Encoded protein: CATSDQDRGDTGELFF.

This chain connects TRBV27 to TRBJ1-5, with D uncertain. This CDR3 has 12 amino acids. The ends were cut back, 3 bases at V and 4 bases at J, with 4 bases in the middle. Looked up from germline, CDR1 is MNHEY and CDR2 is SMNVEV (reference sequence). The CDR3 sequence is CASSFPNQPQHF. CDR3 nucleotides: TGTGCCAGCAGTTTCCCAAATCAGCCCCAGCATTTT.